A selection of T cell receptor beta chains follows, all from one sample in a study of T cell repertoires in cytomegalovirus infection. The antigens of these receptors remain unknown. MiXCR, applied by TCRdb to the reads, yields one record per CDR3 protein. The data show about 50,000 distinct CDR3 sequences, with around 19% seen just once and roughly 75% held by the top ten. The sequencing used CD8+ T cells from cultured PBMCs, collected from culture after CMV antigen stimulation. These receptor sequences come from a human donor in good health (CMV status not recorded). Some clones in this sample may be carry-over from other donors' samples. Both conserved end residues are trimmed from each CDR3.

cdr3_aa: ASIYIEAF; v_call: TRBV2
cdr3_aa: ASSLLGDLINSPLH; v_call: TRBV7-2
cdr3_aa: ASSQSGAGANVLT; v_call: TRBV6-6
cdr3_aa: ASSGPSGGALNEQF; v_call: TRBV6-6
cdr3_aa: ASSLVQTGGETQY; v_call: TRBV7-2
cdr3_aa: ASSLRTGEDQPQH; v_call: TRBV7-8
cdr3_aa: ASSLGYPAYNSPLH; v_call: TRBV27
cdr3_aa: ASSPSGVWDTEAF; v_call: TRBV19
cdr3_aa: ASSADPYNEQF; v_call: TRBV7-9
cdr3_aa: ASSSGRGGYNEQF; v_call: TRBV7-9
cdr3_aa: ASSFVPYEQY; v_call: TRBV12-3/TRBV12-4
cdr3_aa: ASSFYQTNEQF; v_call: TRBV7-2
cdr3_aa: ASSTPGLGQPQH; v_call: TRBV27